This T cell receptor beta chain emerged from a study of blood T cells in healthy people across ages (dated by TCRdb to the mid-2010s). Background on the whole study: In model experiments, roughly one uniquely barcoded TCR beta cDNA molecule per two T cells was captured by template switching. Age-related changes in TCR beta repertoire diversity were measured in the study by deep sequencing normalized with unique cDNA molecular identifiers. The donors were divided into four age groups: young (average around 15 years), middle-aged (around 37), aged (roughly 60) and long-lived (around 87). To avoid experimental bias, donors of different ages were distributed randomly across sequencing lanes. Two additional independent replicas of 1 million unique cDNA reads from the same blood draw were analyzed for two donors (one aged 18 to 29 and one aged 80 or older).

Study-wide findings and limitations: As age increased, observed TCR beta diversity per million T cells dropped in a roughly linear way, and a significant reduction was already evident by age about 40. Since profiling was done on bulk unsorted PBMCs, naive and antigen-experienced compartments could not be conclusively compared. Estimates of total diversity based on one million sequenced T cells were regarded as lower bounds and as underestimates. Observed TCR beta diversity correlated strongly with the percentage of naive T cells measured by flow cytometry. Because donor CMV infection status was unknown, age-related changes in expanded clonotypes were potentially confounded. Compared with the aged group, the long-lived group had more naive CD4+ T cells, fewer expanded clones and increased TCR diversity, suggesting age selection.

In the germline V gene, CDR1 corresponds to SQVTM and CDR2 to ANQGSEA. The V and J ends are trimmed by 7 bases and 4 bases, leaving 11 bases between them. The CDR3, from cysteine to phenylalanine, totals 12 residues. The sequence is cut down to CDR3 DNA, 36 bases in frame from base 1. Comment on this clonotype: The specificity of this receptor is unknown. No base qualities exist here, and no much larger clone lies one base off it.

To prepare the library, 5' RACE was applied. The instrument was an Illumina HiSeq 2500. A second PCR of about 6 to 12 cycles was run with a J-beta primer mix and a sample-barcoded 5' primer. Each TCR beta cDNA molecule received a unique molecular identifier from a template-switch 5' adaptor carrying 12 random nucleotides. Each sample yielded at least 2.5 million CDR3-containing paired-end reads. All of the RNA was converted into first-strand cDNA using the Mint cDNA synthesis kit, with a TRBC-specific oligonucleotide serving as the primer. Following uracil-DNA glycosylase treatment, all cDNA underwent a first 18-cycle PCR with the universal primers M1SS and BC2_uni_R. In the authors' own workflow: Normalization of each sample was performed by random selection of 1 million high-quality reads, each carrying a distinct molecular identifier. Reads with shared molecular identifiers were discarded instead of being binned into consensus sequences. CDR3 identification, clonotype clustering and error correction used MiTCR with a Q25 quality threshold and the strictest error-elimination algorithm. A nonparametric unseen species model with Euler transformation was used to estimate a lower bound on total TCR beta diversity. TCRdb trimmed public reads at Q25 via fastp, called clones via MiXCR and kept in-frame beta chains. Rows with one shared CDR3 protein collapse into an entry with the most common genes and DNA. TCRdb assigned the V and J calls; the authors' analysis was not used. Across this sample there are almost 1 million distinct CDR3 sequences, with roughly half seen only once. The top ten hold roughly a fifth of the sample.

Donors were about 36 systemically healthy Caucasian individuals from Russia aged about 6 to 100 years. About 10 milliliters of peripheral blood were collected from each donor into EDTA-treated Vacutainer tubes. Ficoll-Paque density-gradient centrifugation was used to isolate PBMCs, with at least 6 million obtained per sample. Total RNA was extracted from PBMCs with Trizol reagent, with at least 6 micrograms obtained per sample. Naive CD45RAhigh/CD27high T cell percentages were measured by flow cytometry on a PBMC aliquot from every donor. The chain uses TRBV29-1 and TRBJ2-1; the D region possibly corresponds to TRBD1 (6 bases align). The TCR was taken from an older woman in good health. The sample taken for sequencing was blood. The CDR3 protein: CSAGTPYNEQFF. DNA sequence: TGCAGCGCCGGGACACCATACAATGAGCAGTTCTTC.